Presented here are 7 T cell receptor beta chains from one specimen sequenced in a study of T cells expressing NK-cell markers. From its re-call of the 5' RACE reads, TCRdb lists each CDR3 protein once, without DNA. Its table records a few hundred thousand distinct CDR3 sequences. The sample comprised blood T cells: a sorted CD56 or NKG2C T cell subset, CD4+ or CD8+ T cells, or bulk PBMC T cells (not recorded which). Receptor source: a man aged 18-75 years in good health.

The chain recombines TRBV7-9 with TRBJ2-1. Germline CDR1 and CDR2: SEHNR and FQNEAQ (reference sequence). The CDR3 spans 14 residues. The CDR3 spells CASSLSPGVNEQFF.

The chain has TRBV29-1 and TRBJ2-3; TCRdb calls TRBD2, which cannot be checked without DNA. The CDR3 has 14 amino acids. CDR1 and CDR2 from the germline V gene are SQVTM and ANQGSEA. CDR3 protein: CSVATGGSTDTQYF.

V gene TRBV19 combines with J gene TRBJ1-1; TCRdb reports TRBD1, a call that lacks DNA to check it against. Germline-derived CDR1 and CDR2 are LNHDA and SQIVND (reference sequence). This CDR3 spans 14 amino acids. The CDR3 reads CASSMGHQNTEAFF.

This CDR3 is CASSASGTGLSYEQYF. V is TRBV6-1 and J is TRBJ2-7; TCRdb returns TRBD1, unconfirmable since there is no DNA. CDR3 length equals 16 residues. The V gene's germline CDR1 is MNHNS and CDR2 SASEGT.

The gene calls are TRBV2 and TRBJ2-7. The CDR3 sequence is 11 residues long. Germline loops: CDR1 SNHLY, CDR2 FYNNEI. CDR3 amino acids: CATTPSTVLYF. Full variable domain (missing parts from reference TRBV2 and TRBJ2-7): EPEVTQTPSHQVTQMGQEVILRCVPISNHLYFYWYRQILGQKVEFLVSFYNNEISEKSEIFDDQFSVERPDGSNFTLKIRSTKLEDSAMYFCATTPSTVLYFGPGTRLTVT.

The rearrangement uses TRBV5-8 and TRBJ2-1; TCRdb picks TRBD1, but there is no DNA to check that call. Germline V gene lookup returns CDR1 SGHTS and CDR2 YDEGEE. The CDR3 is made up of 13 amino acids. The CDR3 is CASSSRTGVEQFF.

The chain links TRBV9 to TRBJ2-7; TCRdb returns TRBD1, unconfirmable since there is no DNA. The CDR3 sequence is 15 residues long. Germline CDR1 and CDR2: SGDLS and YYNGEE. CDR3 sequence: CASSVAVRGDYEQYF. Full variable domain (outside the CDR3, taken from reference TRBV9 and TRBJ2-7): DSGVTQTPKHLITATGQRVTLRCSPRSGDLSVYWYQQSLDQGLQFLIQYYNGEERAKGNILERFSAQQFPDLHSELNLSSLELGDSALYFCASSVAVRGDYEQYFGPGTRLTVT.